The source of this T cell receptor (beta chain) is a study of cytotoxic CD8 clonotypes in ibrutinib-treated CLL. Sequencing was performed with immunoSEQ multiplex PCR; in TCRdb, only in-frame clones are kept and a portion is missing. This sample has over 70,000 clones, with roughly 84% found just once. V shed 4 bases and J shed 4 bases, with 19 bases lying between them. The germline CDR1 and CDR2 sequences are LNHDA and SQIVND (reference sequence). The CDR3 length is 17 residues. The specimen was PBMCs, collected before ibrutinib treatment. This receptor was obtained from a human donor with chronic lymphocytic leukemia. The chain couples TRBV19 to TRBJ2-2, with D perhaps TRBD2 (7 bases). As DNA, the CDR3 is TGTGCCAGTAGTAAGTTGGGGGGGCGCAAAGGCACCGGGGAGCTGTTTTTT. It yields the protein CASSKLGGRKGTGELFF.